The clone carrying this T cell receptor (beta chain) occurred many times. One entry per CDR3 protein, called by TCRdb with MiXCR from the 5' RACE reads. The sample contains 65,000 to 90,000 distinct CDR3 sequences, approximately 4.8% of which appear only once. The data stem from a study of T cells of healthy individuals. This clonotype was obtained from a female donor in good health.

DNA of the CDR3: TGTGCCAGCAGCTCTCAAGCGGGAGTTTCGTACAATGAGCAGTTCTTC. Its protein product is CASSSQAGVSYNEQFF. This rearrangement joins TRBV7-2 to TRBJ2-1, with TRBD2 matching over 8 bases. V shed 4 bases, J shed 4 bases, and the junction held 9 bases outside the gene matches. Germline V CDR1 and CDR2: SGHTA, FQGNSA. This CDR3 contains 16 residues. Full variable domain (remainder filled in from reference TRBV7-2 and TRBJ2-1): GAGVSQSPSNKVTEKGKDVELRCDPISGHTALYWYRQSLGQGLEFLIYFQGNSAPDKSGLPSDRFSAERTGGSVSTLTIQRTQQEDSAVYLCASSSQAGVSYNEQFFGPGTRLTVL.